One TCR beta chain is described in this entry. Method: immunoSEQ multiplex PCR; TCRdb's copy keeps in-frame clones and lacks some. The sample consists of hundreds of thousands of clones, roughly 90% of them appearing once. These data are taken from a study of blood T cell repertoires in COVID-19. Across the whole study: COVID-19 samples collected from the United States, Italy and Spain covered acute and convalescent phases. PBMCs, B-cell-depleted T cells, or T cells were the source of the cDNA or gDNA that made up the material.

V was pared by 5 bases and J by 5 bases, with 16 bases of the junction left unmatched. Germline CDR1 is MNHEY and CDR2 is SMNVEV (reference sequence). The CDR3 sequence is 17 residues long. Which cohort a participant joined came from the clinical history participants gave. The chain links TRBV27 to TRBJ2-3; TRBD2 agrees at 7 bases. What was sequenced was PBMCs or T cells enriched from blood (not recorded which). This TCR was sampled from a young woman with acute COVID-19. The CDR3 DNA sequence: TGTGCCAGCAGTATATTGCTCCGGGAGGCCGGCGTAGATACGCAGTATTTT. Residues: CASSILLREAGVDTQYF.